The sequence of this T cell receptor beta chain was determined in a study of CD4 T cells in relation to SARS-CoV-2 and coronaviruses. Study results and limitations: SARS-CoV-2-driven expansion was significantly weaker in crossreactive than monoreactive clones.

TCRdb's copy holds only in-frame clones and misses some; the assay was immunoSEQ multiplex PCR. The table records 25,000 to 30,000 clones, 74% of them present only once. Before the COVID-19 pandemic, during about 2010-2018, CD4+ T cells were taken from unexposed donors. Isolation of CD4+ T cells took place after less than 11 days in culture. Cells permitting, SARS-CoV-2 S/N and four cold-coronavirus spikes were tested on unexposed-donor CD4+ T cells. This clone turned up a few times. Its antigen is still unknown. There are 12 residues in the CDR3. Germline assignment: CDR1 MNHEY and CDR2 SVGEGT. Trimming stripped 2 bases from V and 7 bases from J, with 6 bases between.

Material: CD4+ T cells from PBMCs, cultured in vitro. This chain joins TRBV6-2 or TRBV6-3 and TRBJ2-1; no clear D gene. This sequence originates from a human donor in good health. This chain's CDR3 is CASSYGENEQFF. In DNA form, the CDR3 reads TGTGCCAGCAGTTACGGAGAGAATGAGCAGTTCTTC.